These 5 T cell receptor beta chains were all obtained from the same sample, sequenced in a study of graft-versus-host responses after intestinal transplantation. These receptors' antigens are unknown. Assay used: immunoSEQ multiplex PCR; TCRdb lists only in-frame clones, some missing. In the table there are approximately 49,000 clones, around 96% of which are singletons. This specimen was unstimulated CD8+ T cells sorted from spleen or lymph node cells, taken before transplant. Source of these receptors: a human donor who was the organ donor for an intestinal transplant.

This chain uses TRBV11-2 with TRBJ2-7; D is unresolved. The germline CDR1 and CDR2 sequences are SGHAT and FQNNGV. Trimming took 1 base from V and 2 from J, leaving 9 bases between them. This CDR3 is 14 amino acids long. CDR3 nucleotides: TGTGCCAGCAGCTTAGCGGCAGGTGCCTACGAGCAGTACTTC. Protein: CASSLAAGAYEQYF.

To note about this clone: An end of the junction does not agree with germline; a read error may underlie this. The genes are TRBV19 and TRBJ1-2, with D hard to call. The germline gives CDR1 LNHDA, CDR2 SQIVND (reference sequence). The CDR3 has 12 residues. The CDR3 DNA follows: TGTGCCAGTAGTGTAGACGGGAGGGGCTACACCTTC. Protein product: CASSVDGRGYTF.

The chain carries TRBV5-1 and TRBJ2-2, with a tentative D call TRBD2 (6 bases). This CDR3 is 16 amino acids long. V lost 2 bases to trimming and J lost 2 bases, with 13 bases between them. Per the germline V gene, CDR1 is SGHRS and CDR2 is YFSETQ. CDR3 sequence (DNA): TGCGCCAGCAGCTTACCCTCTGCGGGAAACACCGGGGAGCTGTTTTTT. Protein sequence: CASSLPSAGNTGELFF. The full variable domain, its missing parts supplied by reference TRBV5-1 and TRBJ2-2, is KAGVTQTPRYLIKTRGQQVTLSCSPISGHRSVSWYQQTPGQGLQFLFEYFSETQRNKGNFPGRFSGRQFSNSRSEMNVSTLELGDSALYLCASSLPSAGNTGELFFGEGSRLTVL.

This sequence joins TRBV19 and TRBJ2-7; tentatively, D is TRBD2 (6 bases). V was cut by 6 bases and J by 0 bases, with 12 bases left in between. Per the germline V gene, CDR1 is LNHDA and CDR2 is SQIVND (reference sequence). CDR3 size: 14 residues. The CDR3 nucleotides are TGTGCCAGTAGGCGGGATCCTAGCTCCTACGAGCAGTACTTC. Encoded protein: CASRRDPSSYEQYF.

The chain has TRBV6-5 and TRBJ2-7; D may match TRBD1 or TRBD2 (6 bases each). The CDR3 runs to 15 residues. Trimming removed 4 bases at V and 0 bases at J, with 13 bases between. Germline-derived CDR1 and CDR2 are MNHEY and SVGAGI. For the CDR3, the DNA is TGTGCCAGCAGTTTGGGGGGCGAGGCCTCCTACGAGCAGTACTTC. It encodes CASSLGGEASYEQYF.